This T cell receptor beta chain was profiled in a study of cytomegalovirus exposure and HLA in healthy donors. Germline values: CDR1 MNHEY, CDR2 SMNVEV (reference sequence). V lost 6 bases and J 5 bases, leaving 22 bases between the germline ends. The length of the CDR3 is 16 residues. Everyone who donated was a healthy bone marrow donor. The study ran its PCR with 60 Vbeta and 13 Jbeta primers. In the original processing: The count from a later analysis was about 80 million unique TCR beta chains, 9.5 million to 13 million of them shared. Sequencing used immunoSEQ multiplex PCR; TCRdb keeps in-frame clones, though not all of them. The D gene and trimming were derived from the DNA, and the V and J assignments and clone size from that table. Of 180,000 or so clones in the sample, roughly 76% were seen once.

The sequence derives from a woman younger than 30 in good health and CMV-seropositive. Material: PBMCs. The chain recombines TRBV27 with TRBJ1-1; D possibly corresponds to TRBD1 (6 bases). CDR3 sequence (DNA): TGTGCCAGCAGACTCAATATCAGGGGTGCGAGGACTGAAGCTTTCTTT. Translated, it gives CASRLNIRGARTEAFF.